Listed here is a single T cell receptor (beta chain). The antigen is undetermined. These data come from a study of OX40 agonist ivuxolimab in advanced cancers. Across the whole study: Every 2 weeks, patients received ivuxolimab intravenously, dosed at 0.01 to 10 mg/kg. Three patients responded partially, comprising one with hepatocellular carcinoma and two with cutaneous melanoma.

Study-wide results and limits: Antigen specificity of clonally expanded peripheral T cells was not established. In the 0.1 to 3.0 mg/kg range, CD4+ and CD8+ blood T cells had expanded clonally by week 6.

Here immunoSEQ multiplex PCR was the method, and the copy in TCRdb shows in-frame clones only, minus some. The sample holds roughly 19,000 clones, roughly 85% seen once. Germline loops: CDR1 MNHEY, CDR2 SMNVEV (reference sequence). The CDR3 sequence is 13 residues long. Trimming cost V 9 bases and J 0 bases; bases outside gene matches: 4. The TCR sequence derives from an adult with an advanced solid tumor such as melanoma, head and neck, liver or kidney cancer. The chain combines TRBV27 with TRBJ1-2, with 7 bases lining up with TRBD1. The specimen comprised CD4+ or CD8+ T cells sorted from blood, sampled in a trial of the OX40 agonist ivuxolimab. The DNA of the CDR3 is TGTGCCAGTTCGACAGGGTCTAACTATGGCTACACCTTC. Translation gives CASSTGSNYGYTF.